This T cell receptor (beta chain) was sequenced for a study of blood T cell repertoires in COVID-19. Study details: Whether acute or convalescent, the COVID-19 samples came from the United States, Italy and Spain.

The repertoire was sequenced with immunoSEQ multiplex PCR; TCRdb's copy has only in-frame clones and lacks some. The data hold 450,000 to 500,000 clones, with approximately 85% observed a single time. Germline assignment: CDR1 SGHTS and CDR2 YDEGEE. This CDR3 contains 15 residues. The J segment lost 8 bases and the V segment lost 4 bases, leaving 8 bases of the junction unmatched. This clone has just one count. Material for sequencing was peripheral blood. The source is a human donor in a cohort sampled during active COVID-19. The gene calls are TRBV5-8 and TRBJ1-4; TRBD1 aligns across 10 bases. The CDR3: CASSRIDRGREKLFF. The CDR3 DNA sequence: TGTGCCAGCAGCAGAATTGACAGGGGGCGGGAAAAACTGTTTTTT.